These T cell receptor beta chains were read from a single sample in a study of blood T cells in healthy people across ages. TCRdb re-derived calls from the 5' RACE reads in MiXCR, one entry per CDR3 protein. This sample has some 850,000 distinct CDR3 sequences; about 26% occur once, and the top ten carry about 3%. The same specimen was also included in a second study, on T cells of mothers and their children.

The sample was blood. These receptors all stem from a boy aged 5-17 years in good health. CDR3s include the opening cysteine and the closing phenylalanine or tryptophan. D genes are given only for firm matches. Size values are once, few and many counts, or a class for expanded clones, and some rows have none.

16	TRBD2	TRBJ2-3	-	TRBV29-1	CSAALGSGGLTDTQYF	TGCAGCGCCGCCCTTGGGAGCGGGGGCCTCACAGATACGCAGTATTTT
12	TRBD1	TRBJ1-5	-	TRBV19	CASRTGLQPQHF	TGTGCCAGTAGGACAGGGTTGCAGCCCCAGCATTTT
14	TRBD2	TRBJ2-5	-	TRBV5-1	CASSLSGELETQYF	TGCGCCAGCAGCCTTAGCGGGGAGCTAGAGACCCAGTACTTC
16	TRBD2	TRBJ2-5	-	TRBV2	CASRGGTSGGQETQYF	TGTGCCAGCAGAGGCGGGACTAGCGGGGGACAAGAGACCCAGTACTTC
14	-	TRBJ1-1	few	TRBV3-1	CTSSREGWNTEAFF	TGTACCAGCAGCCGCGAGGGTTGGAACACTGAAGCTTTCTTT
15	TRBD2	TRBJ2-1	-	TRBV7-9	CASPIAGGPHNEQFF	TGTGCCAGCCCCATAGCGGGGGGGCCGCACAATGAGCAGTTCTTC
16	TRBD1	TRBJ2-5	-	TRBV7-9	CASSSTGTGDQETQYF	TGTGCCAGCAGCTCCACCGGGACAGGGGACCAAGAGACCCAGTACTTC
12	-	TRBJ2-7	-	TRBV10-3	CAGGPSSYEQYF	TGTGCCGGGGGGCCAAGCTCCTACGAGCAGTACTTC
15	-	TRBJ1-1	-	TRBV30	CAWNPGRQVNTEAFF	TGTGCCTGGAACCCGGGACGGCAAGTGAACACTGAAGCTTTCTTT
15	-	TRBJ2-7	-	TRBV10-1	CASSESGGLPYEQYF	TGCGCCAGCAGTGAGTCGGGGGGCCTACCCTACGAGCAGTACTTC
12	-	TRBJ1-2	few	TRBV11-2	CASSLVQYGYTF	TGTGCCAGCAGCTTAGTGCAGTATGGCTACACCTTC
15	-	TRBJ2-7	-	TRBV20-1	CSAQKDPGQAGEQYF	TGCAGTGCCCAGAAGGATCCTGGACAGGCGGGGGAGCAGTACTTC
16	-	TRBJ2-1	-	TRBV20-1	CIASDLDQGSYNEQFF	TGCATTGCTAGTGACCTGGACCAAGGCTCCTACAATGAGCAGTTCTTC
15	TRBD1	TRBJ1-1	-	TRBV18	CASSPWTGVNTEAFF	TGTGCCAGCTCACCGTGGACAGGGGTGAACACTGAAGCTTTCTTT
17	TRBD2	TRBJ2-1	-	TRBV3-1	CANSQDRTGTRDNEHFF	TGTGCCAACAGCCAAGATAGGACCGGGACTAGAGACAATGAGCATTTCTTC
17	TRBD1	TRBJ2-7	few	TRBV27	CASSTPTGGAPPYEQYF	TGTGCCAGCAGTACCCCGACAGGGGGCGCCCCCCCTTACGAGCAGTACTTC
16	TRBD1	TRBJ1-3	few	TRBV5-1	CASSAQGELSGNTIYF	TGCGCCAGCAGCGCACAGGGGGAGCTCTCTGGAAACACCATATATTTT
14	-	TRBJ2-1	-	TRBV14	CASSQEGLQREQFF	TGTGCCAGCAGCCAAGAGGGACTTCAGCGAGAGCAGTTCTTC
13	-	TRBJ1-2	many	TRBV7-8	CASSSGLHYGYTF	TGTGCCAGCAGCTCCGGACTGCACTATGGCTACACCTTC
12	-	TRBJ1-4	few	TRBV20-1	CSASRGAEKLFF	TGCAGTGCTAGCCGGGGCGCGGAAAAACTGTTTTTT
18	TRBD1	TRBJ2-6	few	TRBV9	CASSVARGTAEGANVLTF	TGTGCCAGCAGCGTAGCTAGGGGGACAGCGGAAGGGGCCAACGTCCTGACTTTC
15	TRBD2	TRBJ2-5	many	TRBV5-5	CASSLWRGAQETQYF	TGTGCCAGCAGCTTGTGGCGGGGGGCCCAAGAGACCCAGTACTTC
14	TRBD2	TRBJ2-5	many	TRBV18	CASSPPGLEETQYF	TGTGCCAGCTCACCACCGGGACTAGAAGAGACCCAGTACTTC
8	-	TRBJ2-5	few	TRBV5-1	CASRSQYF	TGCGCCAGCAGGTCCCAGTACTTC
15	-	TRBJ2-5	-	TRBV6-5	CASSSKIERRETQYF	TGTGCCAGCAGTTCCAAAATCGAGCGGCGAGAGACCCAGTACTTC
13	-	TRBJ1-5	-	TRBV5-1	CASSPKGNQPQHF	TGCGCCAGCAGCCCGAAAGGAAATCAGCCCCAGCATTTT
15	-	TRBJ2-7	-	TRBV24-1	CATSDASGTNYEQYF	TGTGCCACCAGTGATGCCTCCGGGACAAACTACGAGCAGTACTTC
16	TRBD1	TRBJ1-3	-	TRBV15	CATSRSTDRARNIIYF	TGTGCCACCAGCAGATCCACTGACAGGGCCCGAAACATCATATATTTT
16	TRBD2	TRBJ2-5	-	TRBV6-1	CASRDSRTRRQETQYF	TGTGCCAGCAGGGATTCGCGGACTAGGCGCCAAGAGACCCAGTACTTC
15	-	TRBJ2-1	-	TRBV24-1	CATSDPTKRSNEQFF	TGTGCCACCAGTGATCCTACAAAAAGGAGCAATGAGCAGTTCTTC
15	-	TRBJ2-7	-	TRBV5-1	CASSLGVTQGGEQYF	TGCGCCAGCAGCTTGGGAGTAACCCAGGGCGGCGAGCAGTACTTC
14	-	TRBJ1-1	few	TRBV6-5	CASSALSPNTEAFF	TGTGCCAGCAGTGCGTTGTCTCCGAACACTGAAGCTTTCTTT
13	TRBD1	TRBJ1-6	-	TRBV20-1	CSAWGQQNSPLHF	TGCAGTGCTTGGGGACAGCAGAATTCACCCCTCCACTTT
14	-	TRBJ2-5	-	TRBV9	CASSKGREQETQYF	TGTGCCAGCAGCAAGGGACGTGAGCAGGAGACCCAGTACTTC
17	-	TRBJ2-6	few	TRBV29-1	CSVDMGAQVTGANVLTF	TGCAGCGTTGATATGGGGGCGCAGGTGACTGGGGCCAACGTCCTGACTTTC
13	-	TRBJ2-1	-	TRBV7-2	CASSATRDNEQFF	TGTGCCAGCAGCGCGACGAGGGACAATGAGCAGTTCTTC
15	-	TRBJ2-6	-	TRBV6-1	CASTIQGSGANVLTF	TGTGCCAGCACCATACAGGGCTCTGGGGCCAACGTCCTGACTTTC
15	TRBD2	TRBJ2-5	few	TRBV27	CASSFGGGPRETQYF	TGTGCCAGCAGTTTCGGGGGGGGCCCCAGGGAGACCCAGTACTTC
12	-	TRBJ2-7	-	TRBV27	CASSQGLYEQYF	TGTGCCAGCTCCCAAGGGCTCTACGAGCAGTACTTC
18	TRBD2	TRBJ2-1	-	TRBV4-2	CASSQDQVEGLASDEQFF	TGTGCCAGCAGCCAAGATCAAGTTGAGGGACTAGCGAGCGATGAGCAGTTCTTC
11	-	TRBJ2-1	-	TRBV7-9	CASSAINEQFF	TGTGCCAGCAGCGCTATCAATGAGCAGTTCTTC
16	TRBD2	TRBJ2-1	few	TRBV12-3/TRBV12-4	CASSLEGGGNYNEQFF	TGTGCCAGCAGTTTAGAAGGCGGGGGGAACTACAATGAGCAGTTCTTC
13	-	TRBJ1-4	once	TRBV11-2	CASSPIGNEKLFF	TGTGCCAGCAGCCCGATCGGGAATGAAAAACTGTTTTTT
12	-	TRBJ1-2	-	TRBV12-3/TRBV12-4	CASRQQGGGYTF	TGTGCCAGCAGGCAACAGGGCGGCGGCTACACCTTC
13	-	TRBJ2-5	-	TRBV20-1	CSARRGSRETQYF	TGCAGTGCTAGGCGGGGAAGTCGGGAGACCCAGTACTTC
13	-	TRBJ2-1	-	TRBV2	CARGSGAGNEQFF	TGTGCCAGAGGGTCAGGGGCCGGCAATGAGCAGTTCTTC
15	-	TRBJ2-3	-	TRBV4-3	CASSQRLETTDTQYF	TGCGCCAGCAGCCAACGACTAGAAACCACAGATACGCAGTATTTT
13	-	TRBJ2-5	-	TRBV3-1	CASSPPDRETQYF	TGTGCCAGCAGCCCTCCGGACCGGGAGACCCAGTACTTC
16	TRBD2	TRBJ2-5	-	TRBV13	CASSLKVLAGGRPQYF	TGTGCCAGCAGCTTAAAGGTTCTAGCGGGGGGGCGCCCCCAGTACTTC
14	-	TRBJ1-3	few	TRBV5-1	CASSKERSGNTIYF	TGCGCCAGCAGTAAGGAGAGGTCTGGAAACACCATATATTTT
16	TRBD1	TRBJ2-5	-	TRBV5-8	CASSLAGGQGKETQYF	TGTGCCAGCAGCTTGGCCGGGGGACAGGGTAAAGAGACCCAGTACTTC
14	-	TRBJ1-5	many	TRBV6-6	CASGPGSSNQPQHF	TGTGCCAGTGGACCGGGGAGTAGCAATCAGCCCCAGCATTTT